This TCR beta chain was identified in a study of T cells after yellow fever vaccination. Findings of the study overall: The CD4 and CD8 compartments had a small share of their clonotypes in common. Clones from primary vaccination mostly reappeared after the booster (roughly 95% CD4, over 85% CD8).

The CDR3 runs to 16 residues. Germline CDR1 SGHTA, CDR2 FQGNSA. V lost 5 bases to trimming and J lost 4 bases, with 17 bases between them. As TCR cDNA was made by 5'RACE template switching, a universal primer site and UMIs were added. One entry per CDR3 protein, called by TCRdb with MiXCR from the 5' RACE reads. Of roughly 500,000 distinct CDR3 sequences in the sample, under 25% were seen once. Details on this clonotype: Its antigen is as yet unknown.

This rearrangement joins TRBV7-2 to TRBJ2-2, with D possibly matching TRBD1 (6 bases). This TCR was recovered from a man younger than 40 who received the YFV17D yellow fever vaccine. Sequenced here: PBMCs, sampled 15 days after the yellow fever booster vaccination. CDR3 nucleotides: TGTGCCAGCAGCCTACTTGCAGGGGTCGGCACCGGGGAGCTGTTTTTT. Protein product: CASSLLAGVGTGELFF.